This T cell receptor (beta chain) was recovered during a study of monozygotic twins with inflammatory bowel disease. Regarding the study as a whole: Especially where disease activity was present, IBD patients had fewer clonotypes in common with others than healthy twins did.

On this clonotype: As yet, its antigen is unknown.

Germline loops: CDR1 LNHDA, CDR2 SQIVND (reference sequence). The CDR3 covers 13 residues. Following a re-call of the 5' RACE reads, TCRdb has one entry per CDR3 protein and lacks DNA. This table holds approximately 200,000 distinct CDR3 sequences. Sequencing input: blood. The sequence came from a human donor with ulcerative colitis or Crohn's disease, or a healthy co-twin of an affected twin (not recorded which). The J gene is TRBJ2-7, the V gene TRBV19; TCRdb picks TRBD2, but there is no DNA to check that call. The CDR3 here is CASSIPAGDEQYF. Variable domain in full (rest from reference TRBV19 and TRBJ2-7): DGGITQSPKYLFRKEGQNVTLSCEQNLNHDAMYWYRQDPGQGLRLIYYSQIVNDFQKGDIAEGYSVSREKKESFPLTVTSAQKNPTAFYLCASSIPAGDEQYFGPGTRLTVT.